These T cell receptor beta chains were read from a single sample in a study of shared clonotypes between healthy human individuals. Libraries were prepared by immunoSEQ multiplex PCR; TCRdb keeps only in-frame clonotypes and omits some of them. This sample has about half a million clones, with around 73% found just once. What was sequenced was PBMCs. These receptors all come from a woman aged 40 to 49 in good health. Some clones in this sample may be carry-over from other donors' samples. Both conserved end residues are part of each CDR3. D genes are given only for firm matches. The listing skips clone size in some rows; elsewhere it reads once, few, many or a size class.

J gene | V gene | clone size | D gene | CDR3 protein | CDR3 DNA
TRBJ2-7 | TRBV5-1 | . | . | CASSLVPPLVPLSSYEQYF | TGCGCCAGCAGCTTGGTTCCCCCACTTGTTCCTTTAAGCTCCTACGAGCAGTACTTC
TRBJ1-1 | TRBV2 | . | TRBD1 | CASSQDRLEAFF | TGTGCCAGCAGCCAGGACAGGCTAGAAGCTTTCTTT
TRBJ2-7 | TRBV6-1 | . | . | CASSELETLAF | TGTGCCAGCAGTGAATTGGAGACGCTCGCCTTC
TRBJ1-2 | TRBV7-2 | . | TRBD1 | CASSPTGNYGYTF | TGTGCCAGCAGCCCGACAGGGAACTATGGCTACACCTTC
TRBJ2-7 | TRBV19 | . | . | CASSARLGYEQYF | TGTGCCAGTAGTGCCCGTTTAGGGTACGAGCAGTACTTC
TRBJ1-2 | TRBV4-1 | . | TRBD1 | CASSQDQQGLSYGYTF | TGCGCCAGCAGCCAAGATCAACAGGGGCTCAGCTATGGCTACACCTTC
TRBJ2-3 | TRBV27 | . | . | CASSYRRTDTQYF | TGTGCCAGCAGCTACCGCCGGACCGATACGCAGTATTTT
TRBJ2-3 | TRBV7-2 | . | TRBD2 | CASSGGLAGPSDTQYF | TGTGCCAGCAGCGGCGGACTAGCGGGCCCCTCGGATACGCAGTATTTT
TRBJ1-1 | TRBV29-1 | . | . | CSVANTGKNTEAFF | TGCAGCGTCGCAAATACCGGGAAGAACACTGAAGCTTTCTTT
TRBJ2-1 | TRBV5-1 | once | TRBD2 | CASSSVTSGSGEQFF | TGCGCCAGCAGCTCCGTTACTAGCGGGAGTGGTGAGCAGTTCTTC
TRBJ2-7 | TRBV27 | . | . | CASSWEVGYEQYF | TGTGCCAGCAGCTGGGAAGTGGGGTACGAGCAGTACTTC
TRBJ2-1 | TRBV21-1 | . | . | CASSKGLANNEQFF | TGTGCCAGCAGCAAAGGGCTAGCGAACAATGAGCAGTTCTTC
TRBJ1-1 | TRBV9 | . | . | CASSLVGAVTEAFF | TGTGCCAGCAGCTTGGTCGGGGCGGTAACTGAAGCTTTCTTT
TRBJ2-3 | TRBV28 | . | TRBD1 | CASSLGTGKSTDTQYF | TGTGCCAGCAGTTTGGGGACAGGGAAGAGCACAGATACGCAGTATTTT
TRBJ1-4 | TRBV6-1 | few | . | CASSAGTEGFEKLFF | TGTGCCAGCAGTGCCGGGACGGAAGGATTTGAAAAACTGTTTTTT
TRBJ2-2 | TRBV2 | few | TRBD1 | CASRQGAGELFF | TGTGCCAGCAGACAGGGGGCCGGGGAGCTGTTTTTT
TRBJ1-3 | TRBV15 | . | . | CATSRVTGRGNTIYF | TGTGCCACCAGCAGGGTGACAGGACGTGGAAACACCATATATTTT
TRBJ1-2 | TRBV19 | . | . | CASTGPGDGSYGYTF | TGTGCCAGCACCGGTCCCGGGGACGGCTCATATGGCTACACCTTC
TRBJ2-7 | TRBV29-1 | once | . | CSVATPSYEQYF | TGCAGCGTAGCTACACCCTCCTACGAGCAGTACTTC
TRBJ2-7 | TRBV4-3 | . | TRBD2 | CASSQGPGLADLEQYF | TGCGCCAGCAGCCAAGGGCCGGGACTAGCGGACCTCGAGCAGTACTTC
TRBJ2-7 | TRBV25-1 | . | . | CASSQTDYYEQYF | TGTGCCAGCAGTCAGACTGATTACTACGAGCAGTACTTC
TRBJ2-7 | TRBV2 | . | . | CASNTGRTYEQYF | TGTGCCAGCAACACGGGACGAACCTACGAGCAGTACTTC
TRBJ2-5 | TRBV10-3 | many | . | CAISATAVGFGETQYF | TGTGCCATCAGCGCAACGGCCGTGGGGTTCGGGGAGACCCAGTACTTC
TRBJ1-2 | TRBV5-6 | few | . | CASTSYGLYGYTF | TGTGCCAGCACGTCCTACGGGTTGTATGGCTACACCTTC
TRBJ2-1 | TRBV7-9 | once | TRBD2 | CASSYLRGEVPYNEQFF | TGTGCCAGCAGCTACCTTCGGGGGGAGGTCCCCTACAATGAGCAGTTCTTC
TRBJ2-5 | TRBV7-8 | few | . | CASSSRRQETQYF | TGTGCCAGCAGCTCCCGCAGGCAAGAGACCCAGTACTTC
TRBJ1-6 | TRBV7-2 | . | . | CASSYSLSYNSPLHF | TGTGCCAGCAGCTACAGCCTCTCCTATAATTCACCCCTCCACTTT
TRBJ2-1 | TRBV2 | once | . | CASSEMGLGDEQFF | TGTGCCAGCAGTGAGATGGGTCTAGGAGATGAGCAGTTCTTC
TRBJ2-1 | TRBV7-3 | many | TRBD2 | CASSPTSGSGNEQFF | TGTGCCAGCAGCCCGACTAGCGGGAGTGGAAATGAGCAGTTCTTC
TRBJ2-3 | TRBV29-1 | . | TRBD2 | CSVGGTLTDTQYF | TGCAGCGTCGGGGGGACCCTCACAGATACGCAGTATTTT
TRBJ1-4 | TRBV11-2 | . | . | CASSLVVQGKEKLFF | TGTGCCAGCAGCTTAGTCGTACAAGGCAAGGAAAAACTGTTTTTT
TRBJ2-2 | TRBV7-6 | . | TRBD1 | CASSLGQGAGELFF | TGTGCCAGCAGCTTAGGACAGGGGGCCGGGGAGCTGTTTTTT
TRBJ2-7 | TRBV6-6 | . | TRBD1 | CASSYSWDRVYEQYF | TGTGCCAGCAGTTACTCGTGGGACAGGGTATACGAGCAGTACTTC
TRBJ1-4 | TRBV27 | . | . | CASSLTQGVYEKLFF | TGTGCCAGCAGTCTCACCCAAGGGGTGTACGAAAAACTGTTTTTT
TRBJ2-1 | TRBV29-1 | . | . | CSVVPAFNEQFF | TGCAGCGTTGTGCCGGCTTTCAATGAGCAGTTCTTC